Listed below are T cell receptor beta chains from one sample, sequenced in a study of shared clonotypes between healthy human individuals. TCRdb's copy holds only in-frame clones and misses some; the assay was immunoSEQ multiplex PCR. In the table there are fewer than 2.5 million clones, over 85% of which are singletons. The sample taken for sequencing was naive CD4+ T cells from PBMCs. These receptors came from a man in his late teens or twenties in good health. Some clones in this sample may be carry-over from other donors' samples. Both conserved end residues are part of each CDR3.

j_gene: TRBJ2-7
v_gene: TRBV2
CDR3aa: CASSETREGEQYF

j_gene: TRBJ1-2
v_gene: TRBV7-6
CDR3aa: CASSRTPTGANYGYTF

j_gene: TRBJ2-7
v_gene: TRBV2
CDR3aa: CASSSQGGTYEQYF

j_gene: TRBJ1-5
v_gene: TRBV6-5
CDR3aa: CASRRGYSNQPQHF

j_gene: TRBJ2-7
v_gene: TRBV6-6
CDR3aa: CASSQQPGGYEQYF

j_gene: TRBJ1-5
v_gene: TRBV10-3
CDR3aa: CAISGDRSNQPQHF

j_gene: TRBJ2-5
v_gene: TRBV27
CDR3aa: CASSLLPGAGNQETQYF

j_gene: TRBJ2-3
v_gene: TRBV20-1
CDR3aa: CSAASDTQYF

j_gene: TRBJ2-1
v_gene: TRBV2
CDR3aa: CASSEGNYNEQFF

j_gene: TRBJ2-1
v_gene: TRBV5-1
CDR3aa: CASSWGLAGASYNEQFF

j_gene: TRBJ1-3
v_gene: TRBV11-3
CDR3aa: CASSLGGENTIYF

j_gene: TRBJ2-7
v_gene: TRBV6-5
CDR3aa: CASGQGNHEQYF

j_gene: TRBJ1-1
v_gene: TRBV5-1
CDR3aa: CASSLVGLHSGEAFF

j_gene: TRBJ1-1
v_gene: TRBV7-9
CDR3aa: CASSLEGRKHAFF

j_gene: TRBJ2-3
v_gene: TRBV10-1
CDR3aa: CASSELAGGDTQYF

j_gene: TRBJ1-4
v_gene: TRBV19
CDR3aa: CASSAGQGAREKLFF

j_gene: TRBJ1-2
v_gene: TRBV19
CDR3aa: CASSPAGHYGYTF

j_gene: TRBJ1-1
v_gene: TRBV7-9
CDR3aa: CATQGEWRNTEAFF

j_gene: TRBJ2-3
v_gene: TRBV5-4
CDR3aa: CASSPGLSTDTQYF

j_gene: TRBJ2-4
v_gene: TRBV4-1
CDR3aa: CASRGGAWAYIQYF

j_gene: TRBJ1-2
v_gene: TRBV9
CDR3aa: CASSVGGLNYGYTF

j_gene: TRBJ2-5
v_gene: TRBV5-4
CDR3aa: CASSLRAGVQETQYF

j_gene: TRBJ2-5
v_gene: TRBV9
CDR3aa: CASSVASRKETQYF

j_gene: TRBJ2-6
v_gene: TRBV6-6
CDR3aa: CASSYSSVGANVLTF

j_gene: TRBJ2-7
v_gene: TRBV7-9
CDR3aa: CASSLLGPQHYEQYF

j_gene: TRBJ1-2
v_gene: TRBV18
CDR3aa: CASSPWDREYGYTF

j_gene: TRBJ1-2
v_gene: TRBV6-1
CDR3aa: CASSDRQFYGYTF

j_gene: TRBJ1-5
v_gene: TRBV7-9
CDR3aa: CASSSDRGRIQPQHF

j_gene: TRBJ2-7
v_gene: TRBV19
CDR3aa: CASSLHSDRGYEQYF

j_gene: TRBJ2-5
v_gene: TRBV10-3
CDR3aa: CAISESHRGGSETQYF

j_gene: TRBJ2-2
v_gene: TRBV6-1
CDR3aa: CASSEWRGGNTGELFF

j_gene: TRBJ1-3
v_gene: TRBV5-1
CDR3aa: CASTDSGNTIYF

j_gene: TRBJ1-4
v_gene: TRBV28
CDR3aa: CASLNEAMRKLFF

j_gene: TRBJ1-2
v_gene: TRBV29-1
CDR3aa: CSVSTGVYGYTF

j_gene: TRBJ1-6
v_gene: TRBV5-4
CDR3aa: CASSPDGTGYSPLHF

j_gene: TRBJ2-2
v_gene: TRBV10-3
CDR3aa: CAIKQGSGQGSLLTGELFF

j_gene: TRBJ2-2
v_gene: TRBV9
CDR3aa: CASTRGAGELFF

j_gene: TRBJ1-1
v_gene: TRBV5-1
CDR3aa: CASNLLAGGDTEAFF

j_gene: TRBJ2-1
v_gene: TRBV7-2
CDR3aa: CASSTPAWVPGEFF

j_gene: TRBJ2-7
v_gene: TRBV14
CDR3aa: CASSSGGSYEQYF

j_gene: TRBJ2-1
v_gene: TRBV29-1
CDR3aa: CSVGGTGLYPASSYNEQFF